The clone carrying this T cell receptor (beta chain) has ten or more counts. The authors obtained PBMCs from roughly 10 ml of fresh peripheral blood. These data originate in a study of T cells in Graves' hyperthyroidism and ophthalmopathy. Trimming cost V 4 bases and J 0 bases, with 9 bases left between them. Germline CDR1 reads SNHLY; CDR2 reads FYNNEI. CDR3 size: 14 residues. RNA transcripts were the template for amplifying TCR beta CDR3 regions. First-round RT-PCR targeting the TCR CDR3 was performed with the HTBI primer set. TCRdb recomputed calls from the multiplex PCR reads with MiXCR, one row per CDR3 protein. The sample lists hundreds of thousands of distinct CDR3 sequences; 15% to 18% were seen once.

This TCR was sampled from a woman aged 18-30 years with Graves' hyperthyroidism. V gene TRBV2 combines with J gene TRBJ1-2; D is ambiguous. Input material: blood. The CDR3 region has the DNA TGTGCCAGCAGTGGTATCAGAGCTAACTATGGCTACACCTTC. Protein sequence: CASSGIRANYGYTF.